This TCR beta chain came from a study of identical twins. TCRdb used MiXCR to reprocess the 5' RACE reads, holding one entry per CDR3 protein. The data show more than 600,000 distinct CDR3 sequences, with 15% to 20% seen just once and 13% held by the top ten. The CDR3 is 15 amino acids. V dropped 2 bases and J dropped 5; count of bases not matched to a gene: 5. The germline V gene encodes CDR1 DFQATT and CDR2 SNEGSKA (reference sequence). Everyone who gave samples was a healthy Caucasian. The sample also formed part of further work on T cells expressing NK-cell markers.

The sample consisted of PBMCs. The chain recombines TRBV20-1 with TRBJ2-3; 12 bases align to TRBD2. This receptor was obtained from a woman aged 18-29 years in good health. CDR3 DNA sequence: TGCAGTGCTAGAACTCTAGCGGGGGGGATAGATACGCAGTATTTT. Residues: CSARTLAGGIDTQYF.